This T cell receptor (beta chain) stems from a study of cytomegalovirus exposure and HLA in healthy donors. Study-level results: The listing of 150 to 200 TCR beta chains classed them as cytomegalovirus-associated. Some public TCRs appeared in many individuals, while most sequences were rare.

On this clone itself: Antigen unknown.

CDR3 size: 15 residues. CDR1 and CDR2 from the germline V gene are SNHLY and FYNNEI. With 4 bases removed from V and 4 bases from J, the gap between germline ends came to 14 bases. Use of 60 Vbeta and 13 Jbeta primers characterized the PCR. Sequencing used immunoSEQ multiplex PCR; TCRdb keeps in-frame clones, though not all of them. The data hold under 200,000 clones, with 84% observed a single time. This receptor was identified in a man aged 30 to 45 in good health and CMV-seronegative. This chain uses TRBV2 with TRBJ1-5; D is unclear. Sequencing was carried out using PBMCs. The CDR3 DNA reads TGTGCCAGCAGTGTTGGTAGTCTCCCGAATCAGCCCCAGCATTTT. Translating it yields CASSVGSLPNQPQHF. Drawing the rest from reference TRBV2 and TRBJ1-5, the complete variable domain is EPEVTQTPSHQVTQMGQEVILRCVPISNHLYFYWYRQILGQKVEFLVSFYNNEISEKSEIFDDQFSVERPDGSNFTLKIRSTKLEDSAMYFCASSVGSLPNQPQHFGDGTRLSIL.